These 23 T cell receptor beta chains share one sample of origin, sequenced in a study of T-cell memory formation after mild COVID-19. MiXCR, run by TCRdb on the 5' RACE reads, gives a single entry per CDR3 protein. The sample lists 250,000 to 300,000 distinct CDR3 sequences, roughly 15% occurring once. The sequenced sample consisted of PBMCs or a T cell subset sorted from them (not recorded which). The receptors were gathered from a man between 18 and 29 years old who had mild COVID-19 (a few samples of this study predate the infection). Cell type and time point are not known.

V usage is TRBV6-2 or TRBV6-3 and J usage is TRBJ1-5; no reliable D call. CDR1 is MNHEY, CDR2 SVGEGT, per germline. The CDR3 is 15 amino acids. V was cut by 4 bases and J by 3 bases, with 13 bases left in between. The CDR3: CASSSPREINQPQHF. Here the CDR3 DNA reads TGTGCCAGCAGTTCCCCCCGGGAGATCAATCAGCCCCAGCATTTT.

The chain is built from TRBV6-6 and TRBJ2-7, with D hard to call. Germline-derived CDR1 and CDR2 are MNHNY and SVGAGI (reference sequence). This CDR3 region has 13 residues. V gave up 8 bases and J gave up 4 bases, with 15 bases separating them. CDR3 DNA: TGTGCCAGCCTCCCCTTGGATGGTTACGAGCAGTACTTC. Amino acid sequence: CASLPLDGYEQYF.

V usage is TRBV6-2 or TRBV6-3 and J usage is TRBJ2-5, with 10 bases that match TRBD2. The J segment lost 6 bases and the V segment lost 4 bases, leaving 11 bases of the junction unmatched. CDR3 length: 16 amino acids. Germline V gives CDR1 MNHEY, CDR2 SVGEGT. The CDR3, as DNA: TGTGCCAGCAGTTCCATGTTAGCGGGGGGAGTGAAGACCCAGTACTTC. Encoded protein: CASSSMLAGGVKTQYF.

V usage is TRBV20-1 and J usage is TRBJ2-7; the D is unclear. V was pared by 3 bases and J by 2 bases, with 8 bases between. Germline values: CDR1 DFQATT, CDR2 SNEGSKA (reference sequence). This CDR3 region has 12 residues. CDR3 nucleotide sequence: TGCAGTGCTAGGAAACGGGCCTACGAGCAGTACGTC. It codes for CSARKRAYEQYV.

The chain joins TRBV14 to TRBJ2-7, with no clear D. The V and J ends lost 1 base and 3 bases respectively, with 13 bases between them. This CDR3 has 15 residues. CDR1 and CDR2 (germline): SGHDN, FVKESK. The DNA for the CDR3 is TGTGCCAGCAGCCAAGCCGGCAGGCCCCTCTACGAGCAGTACTTC. Its translation is CASSQAGRPLYEQYF.

This clonotype was seen many times. V is TRBV12-3 or TRBV12-4 and J is TRBJ2-5; D remains unclear. V lost 5 bases and J lost 3, with 10 bases in between. This CDR3 contains 13 residues. CDR3 in amino acids: CASSPGREETQYF. The CDR3 region has the DNA TGTGCCAGCAGTCCCGGACGGGAAGAGACCCAGTACTTC.

This clonotype was seen at least ten times. The V and J genes are TRBV12-3 or TRBV12-4 and TRBJ2-2, with 7 bases matching TRBD2. The ends lost 2 bases at V and 4 bases at J; junction bases unmatched: 4. The CDR3 is made up of 15 amino acids. The DNA of the CDR3 is TGTGCCAGCAGTTTACGACTAGCTGGCACCGGGGAGCTGTTTTTT. Translation gives CASSLRLAGTGELFF.

In this sample, this clonotype turned up a few times. V and J are TRBV7-9 and TRBJ2-3, with D uncertain. The CDR3 covers 15 residues. Germline assignment: CDR1 SEHNR and CDR2 FQNEAQ (reference sequence). V shed 2 bases and J shed 0 bases, with 9 bases lying between them. The CDR3 DNA reads as TGTGCCAGCAGCTTATCGGCTTCGAGCACAGATACGCAGTATTTT. It translates to CASSLSASSTDTQYF.

The chain is built from TRBV19 and TRBJ2-7; 7 bases line up with TRBD1. After removal of 8 bases from V and 5 bases from J, the junction contained 3 bases not matched to a gene. Germline CDR1 reads LNHDA; CDR2 reads SQIVND (reference sequence). The CDR3 runs to 11 residues. The CDR3: CASHRGHEQYV. The CDR3 DNA reads as TGTGCCAGTCACAGGGGCCACGAGCAGTACGTC.

This clonotype was detected ten times or more. The rearrangement uses TRBV5-1 and TRBJ2-2; D not resolved. CDR3 length: 17 amino acids. V was clipped by 0 bases and J by 0 bases, with 12 bases between them. Looked up from germline, CDR1 is SGHRS and CDR2 is YFSETQ. CDR3 in amino acids: CASSLGVDFANTGELFF. CDR3 nucleotide sequence: TGCGCCAGCAGCTTGGGAGTAGATTTCGCGAACACCGGGGAGCTGTTTTTT.

This clonotype has a handful of counts. The chain joins TRBV20-1 to TRBJ2-1; no firm D call. Germline CDR1 reads DFQATT; CDR2 reads SNEGSKA (reference sequence). Trimming stripped 4 bases from V and 7 bases from J, with 20 bases between. The CDR3 has 15 amino acids. CDR3 amino acids: CSATVLSPGTNEQFF. The CDR3 DNA sequence: TGCAGTGCTACAGTCCTCTCCCCCGGTACTAATGAGCAGTTCTTC.

For the CDR3, the DNA is TGTGCCAGCAGCTCCCGGGGGGGAAGTCAGCCCCAGCATTTT. This translates into CASSSRGGSQPQHF. The chain joins TRBV7-2 to TRBJ1-5, with D perhaps matching TRBD1 (5 bases). This CDR3 comprises 14 residues. V lost 4 bases to trimming and J lost 6 bases, with 13 bases between them. Germline V lookup: CDR1 SGHTA, CDR2 FQGNSA.

This clonotype came up a few times. V and J are TRBV11-1 and TRBJ1-1, with D uncertain. This CDR3 has 14 amino acids. Deletions cut 3 bases from V and 1 base from J, with 9 bases between. CDR1 is SGHAT, CDR2 FQDESV, per germline (reference sequence). CDR3 nucleotide sequence: TGTGCCAGCAGCTTTCCGGGATGGAACACTGAAGCTTTCTTT. Protein product: CASSFPGWNTEAFF.

This sequence joins TRBV7-9 and TRBJ1-4; D is unresolved. With 5 bases removed from V and 0 bases from J, the gap between germline ends came to 10 bases. Germline CDR1 and CDR2: SEHNR and FQNEAQ (reference sequence). This CDR3 spans 15 amino acids. The CDR3 spells CASSGPSATNEKLFF. The CDR3, as DNA: TGTGCCAGCAGCGGGCCGTCTGCAACTAATGAAAAACTGTTTTTT.

The V gene is TRBV6-2 or TRBV6-3, the J gene TRBJ1-1; D is unclear. The V and J ends lost 3 bases and 1 base respectively, with 12 bases between them. The CDR3 is 15 residues long. The V gene's germline CDR1 is MNHEY and CDR2 SVGEGT. The CDR3 DNA reads as TGTGCCAGCAGTTATATTGCATGGGGGAACACTGAAGCTTTCTTT. Its protein is CASSYIAWGNTEAFF.

The chain couples TRBV20-1 to TRBJ1-2; a possible D gene is TRBD1 (5 bases). This CDR3 is 12 amino acids long. CDR1 and CDR2 from the germline V gene are DFQATT and SNEGSKA (reference sequence). Trimming stripped 3 bases from V and 4 bases from J, with 9 bases between. The CDR3 is CSARVGAYGYTF. The CDR3 region has the DNA TGCAGTGCTAGGGTAGGGGCCTATGGCTACACCTTC.

This clonotype was observed a handful of times. The chain recombines TRBV11-3 with TRBJ2-3; TRBD1 agrees at 9 bases. Looked up from germline, CDR1 is SGHNT and CDR2 is YENEEA. CDR3 size: 17 residues. V lost 0 bases to trimming and J lost 2 bases; unmatched junction nucleotides: 6. As DNA, the CDR3 is TGTGCCAGCAGCTTAGATTCCGGACAGGGGTACACAGATACGCAGTATTTT. Translated, it gives CASSLDSGQGYTDTQYF.

V usage is TRBV2 and J usage is TRBJ2-1; D is unresolved. This CDR3 region has 12 residues. Germline CDR1 SNHLY, CDR2 FYNNEI. V was shortened by 6 bases and J by 9 bases, with 12 bases between the two germline ends. CDR3 residues: CASSLVAIEQFF. The CDR3 region has the DNA TGTGCCAGCAGCCTCGTAGCTATTGAGCAGTTCTTC.

This clonotype was detected only a few times. The chain combines TRBV11-2 with TRBJ2-5; 9 nucleotides align to TRBD2. The CDR3 extends over 15 amino acids. Trimming took 5 bases from V and 2 from J; bases not matched to a gene: 6. CDR1 and CDR2 (germline): SGHAT, FQNNGV. The CDR3 DNA follows: TGTGCCAGCAGCCCCCTTCTAGCGGGGCAAGAGACCCAGTACTTC. Amino acids: CASSPLLAGQETQYF.

This chain joins TRBV9 and TRBJ2-3; D might be TRBD2 (6 bases). This CDR3 region has 17 residues. Germline V gives CDR1 SGDLS, CDR2 YYNGEE. Trimming pared 0 bases from V and 1 base from J, leaving 15 bases between. CDR3 sequence: CASSVGGGVGGTDTQYF. The CDR3, as DNA: TGTGCCAGCAGCGTAGGCGGCGGGGTTGGAGGCACAGATACGCAGTATTTT.

This clonotype was counted a single time. The V gene is TRBV28, the J gene TRBJ2-3; TRBD1 matches 8 bases. This CDR3 comprises 15 residues. In germline, CDR1 is MDHEN, CDR2 SYDVKM. Trimming cost V 1 base and J 7 bases; bases outside gene matches: 7. The CDR3 DNA reads as TGTGCCAGCAGTTTATTGACAGGGGTTTTAAATACGCAGTATTTT. Amino acids: CASSLLTGVLNTQYF.

There are many counts of this clonotype. The chain recombines TRBV20-1 with TRBJ2-2; D perhaps matches TRBD2 (6 bases). Germline V lookup: CDR1 DFQATT, CDR2 SNEGSKA (reference sequence). The CDR3 extends over 15 amino acids. V shed 0 bases and J shed 3 bases, with 11 bases lying between them. CDR3 sequence reads: CSARDLGEDTGELFF. As DNA, the CDR3 is TGCAGTGCTAGAGATCTAGGGGAGGACACCGGGGAGCTGTTTTTT.

This clonotype was recorded a few times. V is TRBV19 and J is TRBJ1-1, with D possibly matching TRBD1 (6 bases). The CDR3 contains 14 residues. Trimming pared 6 bases from V and 0 bases from J, leaving 11 bases between. Per germline, CDR1 LNHDA and CDR2 SQIVND (reference sequence). The CDR3 protein is CASRTGQLNTEAFF. The CDR3 DNA reads TGTGCCAGTAGAACGGGACAACTGAACACTGAAGCTTTCTTT. The entire variable domain, with the rest obtained from reference TRBV19 and TRBJ1-1, is as follows: DGGITQSPKYLFRKEGQNVTLSCEQNLNHDAMYWYRQDPGQGLRLIYYSQIVNDFQKGDIAEGYSVSREKKESFPLTVTSAQKNPTAFYLCASRTGQLNTEAFFGQGTRLTVV.